This TCR beta chain emerged from a study of blood T cell repertoires in COVID-19. Overall study: The samples span acute and convalescent COVID-19 from the United States, Italy and Spain. Nucleic acid was either cDNA or gDNA, and it came from T cells, B-cell-depleted T cells, or PBMCs.

This clone counts as medium-sized. Authors' analysis steps: Estimated nucleated cell counts came from reference gene primer amplification. The table came from immunoSEQ multiplex PCR; TCRdb's copy has only in-frame clones and leaves some out. The DNA was the basis for D and trimming; V, J and clone size are from that table. The data contain tens of thousands of clones, 83% of them seen just once; the ten biggest clones take up under 35%. V trimming: 4 bases; J trimming: 0 bases; junction bases outside the gene matches: 6. This CDR3 is built from 15 residues. The germline V gene encodes CDR1 SGHRS and CDR2 YFSETQ.

Sequenced material: peripheral blood. The chain combines TRBV5-1 with TRBJ1-2; TRBD1 matches at 7 bases. This sequence was found in a woman of 80 years or more with acute or convalescent COVID-19. The CDR3 loop is CASSVGQSSNYGYTF. The CDR3 DNA sequence: TGCGCCAGCAGCGTGGGACAGAGTTCTAACTATGGCTACACCTTC.